This T cell receptor (beta chain) came from a study of cytomegalovirus exposure and HLA in healthy donors. Whole-study context: The 110 or so validation repertoires used the same platform as the roughly 670 first-cohort repertoires, a later analysis reported.

Produced via immunoSEQ multiplex PCR; TCRdb's table is partial and in-frame only. Found here are a few hundred thousand clones, about 90% of them singletons; the top ten hold 2.5% to 3.5%. This clonotype originated in a woman aged 18-35 years in good health and CMV-seronegative. Sample: PBMCs.

In DNA, the CDR3 is TGTGCCAGCAGTTACAGGGCTAGCGGCGGTGGTGAGCAGTTCTTC. It is translated as CASSYRASGGGEQFF. The chain has TRBV6-5 and TRBJ2-1; 7 bases are a match to TRBD2. The CDR3 is 15 residues long. The trim removed 2 bases at V and 9 bases at J, leaving 10 bases unmatched. CDR1 is MNHEY, CDR2 SVGAGI, per germline.